The table lists the clone carrying this T cell receptor beta chain with many counts. Its cognate antigen is unknown. This sample was included in a study of CD8 T cells in ankylosing spondylitis. Whole-study results and caveats: What appeared characteristic of ankylosing spondylitis blood was a TCR beta motif of fewer than ten highly homologous variants. Enrichment of disease-linked clones was reportedly significant in matched ankylosing spondylitis synovial fluid. In synovial fluid and blood from reactive arthritis, some motif variants were previously reported.

TCRdb reanalysed the 5' RACE reads using MiXCR and keeps one entry per CDR3 protein. The sample includes about 320,000 distinct CDR3 sequences, around 10% of them seen just once. In germline, CDR1 is DFQATT, CDR2 SNEGSKA (reference sequence). The CDR3 consists of 14 residues. V lost 6 bases to trimming and J lost 3 bases, with 18 bases between them. The specimen was blood, either unsorted or a sorted T cell fraction (not recorded which). The chain recombines TRBV20-1 with TRBJ2-7; D might be TRBD1 (6 bases). This TCR came from a female donor with ankylosing spondylitis or in good health (not recorded which). The DNA of the CDR3 is TGCAGTGCCACCTCCCGGGACAAGATCTACGAGCAGTACTTC. Protein: CSATSRDKIYEQYF.